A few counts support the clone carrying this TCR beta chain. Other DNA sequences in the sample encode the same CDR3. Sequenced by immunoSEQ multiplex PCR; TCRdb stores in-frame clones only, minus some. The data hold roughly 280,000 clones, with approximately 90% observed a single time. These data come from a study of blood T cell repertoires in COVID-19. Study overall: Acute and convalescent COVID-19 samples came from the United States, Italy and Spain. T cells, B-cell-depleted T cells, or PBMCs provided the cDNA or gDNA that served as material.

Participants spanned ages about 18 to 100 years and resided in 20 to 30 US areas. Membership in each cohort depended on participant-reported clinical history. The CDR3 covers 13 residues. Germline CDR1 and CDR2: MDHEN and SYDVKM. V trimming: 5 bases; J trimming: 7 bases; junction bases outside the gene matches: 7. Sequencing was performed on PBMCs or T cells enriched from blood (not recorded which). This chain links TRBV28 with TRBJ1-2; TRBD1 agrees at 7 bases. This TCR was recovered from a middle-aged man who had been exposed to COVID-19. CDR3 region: CASSNDREVGYTF. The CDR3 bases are TGTGCCAGCAGTAATGACAGGGAGGTTGGCTACACCTTC.